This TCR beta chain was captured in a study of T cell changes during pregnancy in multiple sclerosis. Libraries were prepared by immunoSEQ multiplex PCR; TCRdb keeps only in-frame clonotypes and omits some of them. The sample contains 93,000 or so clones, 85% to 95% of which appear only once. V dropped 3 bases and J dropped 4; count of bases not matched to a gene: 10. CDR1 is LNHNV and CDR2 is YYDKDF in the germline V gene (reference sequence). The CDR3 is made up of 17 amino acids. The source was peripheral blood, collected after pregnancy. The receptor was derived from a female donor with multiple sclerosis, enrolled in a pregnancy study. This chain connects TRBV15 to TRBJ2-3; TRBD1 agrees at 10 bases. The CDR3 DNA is TGTGCCACCAGCAGCTGGGACAGGGGATACAGCGCAGATACGCAGTATTTT. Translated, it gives CATSSWDRGYSADTQYF.